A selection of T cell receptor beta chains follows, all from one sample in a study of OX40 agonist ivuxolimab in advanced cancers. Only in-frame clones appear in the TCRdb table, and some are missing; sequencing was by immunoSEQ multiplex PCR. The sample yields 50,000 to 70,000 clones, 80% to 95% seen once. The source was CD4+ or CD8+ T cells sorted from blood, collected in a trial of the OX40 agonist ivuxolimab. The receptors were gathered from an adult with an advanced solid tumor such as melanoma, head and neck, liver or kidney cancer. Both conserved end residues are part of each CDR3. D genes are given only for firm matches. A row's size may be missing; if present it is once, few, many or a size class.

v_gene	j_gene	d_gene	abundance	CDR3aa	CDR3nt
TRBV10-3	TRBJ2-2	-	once	CAISREGVTGELFF	TGTGCCATCAGCAGGGAGGGGGTTACCGGGGAGCTGTTTTTT
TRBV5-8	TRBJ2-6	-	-	CASSLGRGANVLTF	TGTGCCAGCAGCTTAGGAAGAGGGGCCAACGTCCTGACTTTC
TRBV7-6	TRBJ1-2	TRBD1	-	CASSLTTGGNGYTF	TGTGCCAGCAGCCTAACGACAGGGGGCAATGGCTACACCTTC
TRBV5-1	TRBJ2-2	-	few	CASSPGLANTGELFF	TGCGCCAGCAGCCCGGGACTGGCGAACACCGGGGAGCTGTTTTTT
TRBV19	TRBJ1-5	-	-	CASSIGVPLGPQHF	TGTGCCAGTAGTATAGGGGTCCCTTTAGGGCCCCAGCATTTT
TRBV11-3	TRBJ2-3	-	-	CASSPYVQGADTQYF	TGTGCCAGCTCACCATATGTACAGGGCGCAGATACGCAGTATTTT
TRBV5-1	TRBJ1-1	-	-	CASSLAGLSSAFF	TGCGCCAGCAGCTTGGCCGGGCTTTCGTCAGCTTTCTTT
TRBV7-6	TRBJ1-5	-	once	CASSNSQFQPQHF	TGTGCCAGCAGCAACTCACAGTTTCAGCCCCAGCATTTT
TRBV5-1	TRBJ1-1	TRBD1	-	CASSQQGDTEAFF	TGCGCCAGCAGCCAACAGGGGGACACTGAAGCTTTCTTT
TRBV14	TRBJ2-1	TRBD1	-	CASSRNRGPYNEQFF	TGTGCCAGCAGCCGGAACAGGGGCCCCTACAATGAGCAGTTCTTC
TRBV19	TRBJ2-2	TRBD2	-	CASSIEAPGLAGGHAGELFF	TGTGCCAGTAGTATAGAGGCACCGGGACTAGCGGGAGGGCACGCCGGGGAGCTGTTTTTT
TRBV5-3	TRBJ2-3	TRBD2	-	CASTDSGITDTQYF	TGTGCCAGTACTGATAGCGGGATTACAGATACGCAGTATTTT
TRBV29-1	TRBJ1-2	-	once	CSVEPQNYGYTF	TGCAGCGTTGAGCCACAGAACTATGGCTACACCTTC
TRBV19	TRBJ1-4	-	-	CASSAQDVPGGKLFF	TGTGCCAGTAGTGCCCAGGACGTCCCCGGGGGAAAACTGTTTTTT
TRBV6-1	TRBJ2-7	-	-	CASSATFGDLSERHEQYF	TGTGCCAGCAGTGCAACGTTCGGCGACCTCTCAGAGCGCCACGAGCAGTACTTC
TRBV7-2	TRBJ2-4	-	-	CASSPPGGGIAKNIQYF	TGTGCCAGCAGTCCCCCAGGGGGGGGTATAGCCAAAAACATTCAGTACTTC
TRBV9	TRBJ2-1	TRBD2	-	CASSVAPSGNSYNEQFF	TGTGCCAGCAGCGTAGCTCCTAGCGGGAACTCCTACAATGAGCAGTTCTTC
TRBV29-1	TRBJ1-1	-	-	CSVGPWGTEAFF	TGCAGCGTAGGACCCTGGGGCACTGAAGCTTTCTTT
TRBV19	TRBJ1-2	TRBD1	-	CASSMWGTGGNHGYTF	TGTGCCAGTAGCATGTGGGGGACAGGGGGCAATCATGGCTACACCTTC
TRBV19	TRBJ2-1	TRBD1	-	CATSGQLKNEQFF	TGTGCCACCTCGGGACAGCTAAAAAATGAGCAGTTCTTC
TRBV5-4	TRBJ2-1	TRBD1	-	CATREGAASHNEQFF	TGTGCCACCAGAGAGGGGGCTGCCTCGCACAATGAGCAGTTCTTC
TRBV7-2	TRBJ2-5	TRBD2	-	CASSLGAGRGGETQYF	TGTGCCAGCAGCTTAGGGGCGGGGAGGGGAGGAGAGACCCAGTACTTC
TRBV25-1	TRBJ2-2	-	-	CASSGGTNENTGELFF	TGTGCCAGCAGTGGTGGGACAAACGAGAACACCGGGGAGCTGTTTTTT
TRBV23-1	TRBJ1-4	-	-	CASSPATPTNEKLFF	TGCGCCAGCAGTCCAGCGACACCAACTAATGAAAAACTGTTTTTT
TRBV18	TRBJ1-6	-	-	CASSPRPKGNSPLHF	TGTGCCAGCTCACCAAGACCTAAAGGGAATTCACCCCTCCACTTT
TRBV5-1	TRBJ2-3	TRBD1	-	CASSSQGDADTQYF	TGCGCCAGCAGCTCCCAGGGGGACGCAGATACGCAGTATTTT
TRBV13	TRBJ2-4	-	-	CASSLAVNIQYF	TGTGCCAGCAGCTTGGCGGTAAACATTCAGTACTTC
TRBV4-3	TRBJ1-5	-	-	CASSQDLQGAQPQHF	TGCGCCAGCAGCCAAGATCTCCAGGGTGCTCAGCCCCAGCATTTT
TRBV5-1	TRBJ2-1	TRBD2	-	CASSRGLAGNEQFF	TGCGCCAGCAGCCGGGGACTAGCAGGCAATGAGCAGTTCTTC
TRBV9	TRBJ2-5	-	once	CASSVVADETQYF	TGTGCCAGCAGCGTAGTGGCGGACGAGACCCAGTACTTC
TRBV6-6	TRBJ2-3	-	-	CASSYSGGTDTQYF	TGTGCCAGCAGTTACTCGGGAGGCACAGATACGCAGTATTTT
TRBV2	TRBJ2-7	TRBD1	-	CASSVQGASYEQYF	TGTGCCAGCAGTGTTCAGGGGGCGTCCTACGAGCAGTACTTC
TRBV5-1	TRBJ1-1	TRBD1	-	CASSLVQTGGRAEAFF	TGCGCCAGCAGCTTGGTGCAGACAGGGGGCCGGGCGGAAGCTTTCTTT
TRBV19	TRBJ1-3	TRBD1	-	CASRKQGARNTIYF	TGTGCCAGTAGGAAACAGGGGGCGCGAAACACCATATATTTT
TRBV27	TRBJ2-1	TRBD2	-	CASSSSSGRAYNEQFF	TGTGCCAGCAGTTCCTCTAGCGGGAGGGCGTACAATGAGCAGTTCTTC
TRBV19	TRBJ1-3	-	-	CASSIRRDSNSGNTIYF	TGTGCCAGTAGTATTAGACGGGACTCCAACTCTGGAAACACCATATATTTT